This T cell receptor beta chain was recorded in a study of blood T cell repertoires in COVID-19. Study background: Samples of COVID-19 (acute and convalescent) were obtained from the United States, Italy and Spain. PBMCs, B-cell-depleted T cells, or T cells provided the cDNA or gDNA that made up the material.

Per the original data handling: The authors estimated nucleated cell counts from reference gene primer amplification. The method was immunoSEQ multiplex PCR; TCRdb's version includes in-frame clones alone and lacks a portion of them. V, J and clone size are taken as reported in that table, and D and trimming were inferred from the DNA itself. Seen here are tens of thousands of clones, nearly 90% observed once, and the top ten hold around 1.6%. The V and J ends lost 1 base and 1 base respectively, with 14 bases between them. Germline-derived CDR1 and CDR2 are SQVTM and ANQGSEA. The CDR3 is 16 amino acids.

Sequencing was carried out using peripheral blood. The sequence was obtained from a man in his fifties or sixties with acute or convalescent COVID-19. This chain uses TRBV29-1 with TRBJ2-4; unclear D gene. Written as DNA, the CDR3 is TGCAGCGTTGAAGTTGCGCGGATGATGGCCAAAAACATTCAGTACTTC. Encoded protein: CSVEVARMMAKNIQYF.